This TCR beta chain was sequenced during a study of identical twins. From germline, CDR1 is SGDLS and CDR2 YYNGEE. The V end was cut by 6 bases, the J end by 5 bases, with 26 bases between. This CDR3 region has 17 residues. Only a few counts were recorded for this clonotype. TCRdb passed the 5' RACE reads through MiXCR, listing each CDR3 protein once. This sample has roughly 470,000 distinct CDR3 sequences; about 13% occur once, and the top ten carry around 0.98%. These data were also filed under a second study, of yellow fever vaccine responses in identical twins.

Sequenced input: CD4+ T cells sorted from blood. This sequence was found in a woman aged 18-29 years in good health. This chain connects TRBV9 to TRBJ1-2, with D possibly TRBD1 on 6 matching bases. The CDR3 is CASTSSTLGQGLYGYTF. CDR3 DNA: TGTGCCAGCACCAGTAGTACGTTGGGGCAGGGGCTGTATGGCTACACCTTC.